The subject of this entry is one T cell receptor (beta chain). This PCR relied on a set of 60 Vbeta primers and 13 Jbeta primers. Sequenced by immunoSEQ multiplex PCR; TCRdb stores in-frame clones only, minus some. There are around 150,000 clones in the sample; over 65% occur only once, and over 6% lies in the top ten. The record originates from a study of cytomegalovirus exposure and HLA in healthy donors. Trimming removed 6 bases at V and 0 bases at J, with 9 bases between. Germline CDR1 is MNHNS and CDR2 is SASEGT. The CDR3 contains 15 residues. The sequencing input was PBMCs. The clonotype originates from a man in his forties in good health and CMV-seropositive. The chain employs TRBV6-1 and TRBJ2-6, with unresolved D. The CDR3 sequence: CASSPRGSGANVLTF. The CDR3 coding sequence is TGTGCCAGCAGCCCTCGAGGCTCTGGGGCCAACGTCCTGACTTTC.